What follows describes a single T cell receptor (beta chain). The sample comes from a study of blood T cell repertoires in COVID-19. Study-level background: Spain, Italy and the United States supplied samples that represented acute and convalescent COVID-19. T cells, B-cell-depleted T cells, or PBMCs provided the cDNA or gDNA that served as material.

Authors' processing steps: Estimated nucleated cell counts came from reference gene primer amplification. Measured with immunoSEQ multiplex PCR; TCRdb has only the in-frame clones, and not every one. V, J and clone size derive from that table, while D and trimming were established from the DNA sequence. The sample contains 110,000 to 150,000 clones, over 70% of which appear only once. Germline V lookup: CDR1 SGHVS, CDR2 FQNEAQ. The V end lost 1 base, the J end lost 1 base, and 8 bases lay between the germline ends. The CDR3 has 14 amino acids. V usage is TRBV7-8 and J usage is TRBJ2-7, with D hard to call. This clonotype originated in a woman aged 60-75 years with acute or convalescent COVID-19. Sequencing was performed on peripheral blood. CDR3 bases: TGTGCCAGCAGCTTAGGGAGCCGATCCTACGAGCAGTACTTC. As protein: CASSLGSRSYEQYF. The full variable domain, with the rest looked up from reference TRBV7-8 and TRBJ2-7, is GAGVSQSPRYKVAKRGQDVALRCDPISGHVSLFWYQQALGQGPEFLTYFQNEAQLDKSGLPSDRFFAERPEGSVSTLKIQRTQQEDSAVYLCASSLGSRSYEQYFGPGTRLTVT.